Listed here are 17 T cell receptor beta chains from one sample, sequenced in a study of cytotoxic CD8 clonotypes in ibrutinib-treated CLL. TCRdb's copy holds only in-frame clones and misses some; the assay was immunoSEQ multiplex PCR. Of 150,000 or so clones in the sample, about 84% were seen once. The sequencing here drew on PBMCs, taken after 36 months of ibrutinib treatment. All receptors come from a human donor with chronic lymphocytic leukemia.

This clone turned up a few times. The chain couples TRBV5-1 to TRBJ1-5; no reliable D call. Trimming left V 0 bases short and J 2 bases short, with 6 bases between. CDR3 length: 14 amino acids. Germline V lookup: CDR1 SGHRS, CDR2 YFSETQ. The CDR3 protein is CASSLVPGNQPQHF. CDR3 nucleotide sequence: TGCGCCAGCAGCTTGGTTCCGGGCAATCAGCCCCAGCATTTT.

CDR3 in amino acids: CSVTGVAQETQYF. The CDR3, as DNA: TGCAGCGTAACAGGGGTGGCTCAAGAGACCCAGTACTTC. The rearrangement uses TRBV29-1 and TRBJ2-5; 7 bases match TRBD1. Trimming took 6 bases from V and 2 from J; bases not matched to a gene: 6. This CDR3 has 13 amino acids. Looked up from germline, CDR1 is SQVTM and CDR2 is ANQGSEA.

The J gene is TRBJ2-7, the V gene TRBV29-1; 7 bases agree with TRBD1. V dropped 6 bases and J dropped 5; count of bases not matched to a gene: 13. CDR1 and CDR2 (germline): SQVTM, ANQGSEA. The CDR3 covers 14 residues. The CDR3 DNA follows: TGCAGCGTAGGCCGGTTTGGGACAGCGGACGAGCAGTACTTC. Its translation is CSVGRFGTADEQYF.

In its sample, this clone was seen a few times. V gene TRBV7-9 combines with J gene TRBJ1-5; a possible D gene is TRBD1 (6 bases). The germline gives CDR1 SEHNR, CDR2 FQNEAQ (reference sequence). This CDR3 region has 12 residues. V lost 0 bases to trimming and J lost 9 bases, with 6 bases between them. DNA of the CDR3: TGTGCCAGCAGCTTAGCAGGGGGGCCCCAGCATTTT. It is translated as CASSLAGGPQHF. The full variable domain, its missing parts supplied by reference TRBV7-9 and TRBJ1-5, is DTGVSQNPRHKITKRGQNVTFRCDPISEHNRLYWYRQTLGQGPEFLTYFQNEAQLEKSRLLSDRFSAERPKGSFSTLEIQRTEQGDSAMYLCASSLAGGPQHFGDGTRLSIL.

The J gene is TRBJ2-1, the V gene TRBV4-2; D perhaps matches TRBD1 (6 bases). The germline V gene encodes CDR1 LGHNA and CDR2 YNFKEQ. The CDR3 is 17 amino acids. Trimming took 1 base from V and 7 from J, leaving 20 bases between them. CDR3 in amino acids: CASSQGPTIQGGNEQFF. The CDR3 DNA reads as TGTGCCAGCAGCCAAGGCCCCACTATACAGGGTGGTAATGAGCAGTTCTTC.

This chain links TRBV18 with TRBJ1-3, with D uncertain. CDR3 size: 12 residues. With 2 bases removed from V and 8 bases from J, the gap between germline ends came to 7 bases. Per germline, CDR1 KGHSH and CDR2 LQKENI. CDR3 nucleotide sequence: TGTGCCAGCTCACCAGCAGAGGACACCATATATTTT. This encodes CASSPAEDTIYF.

The chain has TRBV30 and TRBJ1-5; D gene unclear. Germline CDR1 is GTSNPN and CDR2 is SVGIG (reference sequence). V gave up 1 base and J gave up 0 bases, with 4 bases separating them. The CDR3 runs to 13 residues. The DNA for the CDR3 is TGTGCCTGGAGTGAAACTAGCAATCAGCCCCAGCATTTT. Amino acid sequence: CAWSETSNQPQHF.

The genes are TRBV19 and TRBJ1-5; D is undetermined. The CDR3 length is 14 residues. V was shortened by 7 bases and J by 3 bases, with 13 bases between the two germline ends. The germline gives CDR1 LNHDA, CDR2 SQIVND (reference sequence). For the CDR3, the DNA is TGTGCCAGTAACAACGGACGGGACAATCAGCCCCAGCATTTT. Translation: CASNNGRDNQPQHF.

The J gene is TRBJ1-2, the V gene TRBV7-9; D not resolved. Deletions cut 4 bases from V and 3 bases from J, with 18 bases between. From germline, CDR1 is SEHNR and CDR2 FQNEAQ (reference sequence). The CDR3 consists of 16 residues. DNA for the CDR3: TGTGCCAGCAGCTCACGAAAACGCCGTTTGGACTATGGCTACACCTTC. Amino acid sequence: CASSSRKRRLDYGYTF.

This clone has just one count. V and J are TRBV21-1 and TRBJ2-7. TRBV21-1 is marked as a pseudogene. The CDR3 covers 14 residues. The CDR3 coding sequence is TGTGCCAGCAGCAAAGTGGCAGAACTCTACGAGCAGTACTTC. Protein product: CASSKVAELYEQYF.

This chain connects TRBV6-1 to TRBJ1-5; D gene uncertain. Germline CDR1 reads MNHNS; CDR2 reads SASEGT. CDR3 length: 13 amino acids. Trimming took 2 bases from V and 8 from J, leaving 10 bases between them. CDR3 loop: CASSEIRKEPQHF. For the CDR3, the DNA is TGTGCCAGCAGTGAAATTAGGAAGGAGCCCCAGCATTTT.

The rearrangement uses TRBV4-1 and TRBJ2-7, with 16 positions matching TRBD2. This CDR3 comprises 20 residues. With V trimmed by 1 base and J by 2 bases, 11 bases remained unmatched. The germline gives CDR1 MGHRA, CDR2 YSYEKL. CDR3 amino acids: CASSQGGLAGGPIRTYEQYF. The CDR3 nucleotides are TGCGCCAGCAGCCAAGGGGGACTAGCGGGAGGGCCTATACGGACCTACGAGCAGTACTTC.

The chain recombines TRBV6-6 with TRBJ1-2; 9 nucleotides align to TRBD1. V trimming: 0 bases; J trimming: 4 bases; junction bases outside the gene matches: 3. CDR1 and CDR2 (germline): MNHNY, SVGAGI (reference sequence). The CDR3 covers 15 residues. The CDR3 region has the DNA TGTGCCAGCAGTTACTCGAGGACAGGGGTCTATGGCTACACCTTC. Protein product: CASSYSRTGVYGYTF.

Notes on this clone: The sample carries other DNA sequences with the same CDR3. The chain has TRBV5-1 and TRBJ1-3; D uncertain. CDR1 and CDR2 (germline): SGHRS, YFSETQ. This CDR3 contains 14 residues. V lost 0 bases and J lost 4, with 8 bases in between. The CDR3 loop reads CASSLAGAGNTIYF. CDR3 nucleotide sequence: TGCGCCAGCAGCTTGGCTGGAGCCGGAAACACCATATATTTT.

The V gene is TRBV5-4, the J gene TRBJ1-1; tentative D call: TRBD1 (5 bases). Germline lookup yields CDR1 SGHNT and CDR2 YYREEE (reference sequence). The CDR3 runs 14 residues. V was clipped by 0 bases and J by 0 bases, with 6 bases between them. The CDR3 here is CASSLAGMNTEAFF. As DNA, the CDR3 is TGTGCCAGCAGCTTGGCAGGGATGAACACTGAAGCTTTCTTT.

The chain recombines TRBV7-9 with TRBJ2-2; D is perhaps TRBD1 (6 bases). The ends were cut back, 5 bases at V and 4 bases at J, with 14 bases in the middle. This CDR3 spans 15 amino acids. From germline, CDR1 is SEHNR and CDR2 FQNEAQ (reference sequence). CDR3 protein: CASSMGHLFTGELFF. The CDR3 coding sequence is TGTGCCAGCAGCATGGGACACTTGTTCACCGGGGAGCTGTTTTTT.

V and J are TRBV10-3 and TRBJ1-3; D is undetermined. Germline CDR1 ENHRY, CDR2 SYGVKD. The CDR3 contains 13 residues. V was shortened by 9 bases and J by 0 bases, with 9 bases between the two germline ends. Here the CDR3 reads CAIWTASGNTIYF. The CDR3 coding sequence is TGTGCCATTTGGACGGCCTCTGGAAACACCATATATTTT.